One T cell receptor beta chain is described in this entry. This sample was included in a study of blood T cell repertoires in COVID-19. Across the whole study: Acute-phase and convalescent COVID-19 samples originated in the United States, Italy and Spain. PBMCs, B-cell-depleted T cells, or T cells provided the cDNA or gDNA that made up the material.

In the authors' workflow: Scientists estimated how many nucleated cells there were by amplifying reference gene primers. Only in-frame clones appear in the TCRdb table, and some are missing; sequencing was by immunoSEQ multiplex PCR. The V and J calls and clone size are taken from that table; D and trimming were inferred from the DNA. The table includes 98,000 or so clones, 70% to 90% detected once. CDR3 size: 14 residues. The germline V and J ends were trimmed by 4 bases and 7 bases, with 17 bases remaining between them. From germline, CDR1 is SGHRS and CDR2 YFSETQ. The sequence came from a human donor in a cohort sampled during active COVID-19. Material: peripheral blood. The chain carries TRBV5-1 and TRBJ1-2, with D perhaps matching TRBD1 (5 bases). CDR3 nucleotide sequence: TGCGCCAGCAGCACTGAAACAGGTTCTGGTGGCTACACCTTC. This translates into CASSTETGSGGYTF.